These T cell receptor beta chains were read from a single sample in a study of cytomegalovirus exposure and HLA in healthy donors. This table comes from immunoSEQ multiplex PCR, and its TCRdb copy is limited to in-frame clones, with some not included. This table holds about 46,000 clones. The sample taken for sequencing was PBMCs. The receptors stem from a middle-aged woman in good health and CMV-seronegative. Each CDR3 is given with its conserved first and last residue. The D gene is left open where the match is weak.

16,TRBD1,TRBV11-3,TRBJ2-7,TGTGCCAGCAGCCCCGGACCGGGACAGGGCTCCTACGAGCAGTACTTC,CASSPGPGQGSYEQYF
16,NA,TRBV19,TRBJ2-7,TGTGCCAGTAGTATCTTACCGGGACAAGGCTCGGGGGAGCAGTACTTC,CASSILPGQGSGEQYF
13,TRBD1,TRBV15,TRBJ2-7,TGTGCCACCAGGGGGGACAGCTCCTACGAGCAGTACTTC,CATRGDSSYEQYF
16,TRBD1,TRBV5-1,TRBJ2-2,TGCGCCAGCAGCCCCTGGGACAGACCGAACACCGGGGAGCTGTTTTTT,CASSPWDRPNTGELFF
14,TRBD2,TRBV7-2,TRBJ2-5,TGTGCCAGCAGCTCAGGGAGGGGAGGAGAGACCCAGTACTTC,CASSSGRGGETQYF
14,TRBD2,TRBV5-1,TRBJ2-2,TGCGCCAGCAGCCCACTAGCGGGAGCCGGGGAGCTGTTTTTT,CASSPLAGAGELFF
14,NA,TRBV5-1,TRBJ2-7,TGCGCCAGCAGCTTGGAGCCCTACAGCTACGAGCAGTACTTC,CASSLEPYSYEQYF
20,TRBD1,TRBV28,TRBJ1-2,TGTGCCAGCAGCCCTTTCTCACCGGCTTTTGACAGGGGATGGTACTATGGCTACACCTTC,CASSPFSPAFDRGWYYGYTF
15,NA,TRBV5-1,TRBJ2-1,TGCGCCAGCAGCTTGGAAATCGCGGTCTACAATGAGCAGTTCTTC,CASSLEIAVYNEQFF
14,NA,TRBV28,TRBJ2-7,TGTGCCAGCGGCCTCGCGCGGGCCCCCTACGAGCAGTACTTC,CASGLARAPYEQYF
13,NA,TRBV28,TRBJ2-5,TGTGCCAGCAGTTTTTGGGCGCAAGAGACCCAGTACTTC,CASSFWAQETQYF
14,NA,TRBV18,TRBJ1-3,TGTGCCAGCTCACCGGTAGCCGGAGCGGACACCATATATTTT,CASSPVAGADTIYF
15,NA,TRBV7-8,TRBJ1-2,TGTGCCAGCAGTTACGTGGCCTCGGGGTCCTATGGCTACACCTTC,CASSYVASGSYGYTF
14,TRBD2,TRBV30,TRBJ2-2,TGTGCCTGGGGGACTAGCGGTACCACCGGGGAGCTGTTTTTT,CAWGTSGTTGELFF
14,TRBD2,TRBV15,TRBJ2-1,TGTGCCACCAGCCCTAGCGGGAGTTCCCATGAGCAGTTCTTC,CATSPSGSSHEQFF
16,TRBD1,TRBV28,TRBJ2-5,TGTGCCAGCAGTTATGGGACAGGCGGGCCCCAAGAGACCCAGTACTTC,CASSYGTGGPQETQYF
16,TRBD2,TRBV5-1,TRBJ2-7,TGCGCCAGCAGCTGGGGGGTAGCGGGAGATTTCTACGAGCAGTACTTC,CASSWGVAGDFYEQYF
16,TRBD1,TRBV15,TRBJ2-7,TGTGCCACCAGCAGAGGCGGAAGAGGACAGGGCTACGAGCAGTACTTC,CATSRGGRGQGYEQYF
15,TRBD2,TRBV7-8,TRBJ2-7,TGTGCCAGCAGCCAGGGACTAGCGGGAGCCTTCGAGCAGTACTTC,CASSQGLAGAFEQYF
13,TRBD1,TRBV6-5,TRBJ2-7,TGTGCCAGCAGTCTAGGACAGGTTAACGAGCAGTACTTC,CASSLGQVNEQYF
16,NA,TRBV6-5,TRBJ2-7,TGTGCCAGCAGTTACTCGCCTCAGCGGGTGGGGTACGAGCAGTACTTC,CASSYSPQRVGYEQYF
14,TRBD1,TRBV6-4,TRBJ2-1,TGTGCCAGCAGCCCTCAGGGGGCGGCCAATGAGCAGTTCTTC,CASSPQGAANEQFF
17,TRBD2,TRBV7-3,TRBJ2-3,TGTGCCAGCAGCTCCCTCGGACTAGTTTTGCCTATAGATACGCAGTATTTT,CASSSLGLVLPIDTQYF
17,TRBD1,TRBV4-1,TRBJ1-1,TGCGCCAGCAGCCAAGATAGGACAGGGGGTGGGGACACTGAAGCTTTCTTT,CASSQDRTGGGDTEAFF
12,NA,TRBV6-1,TRBJ2-7,TGTGCCAGCAGTGAAAACAGCTACGAGCAGTACTTC,CASSENSYEQYF
15,NA,TRBV10-3,TRBJ2-2,TGTGCCATCAGTGATACGGGAACGAACACCGGGGAGCTGTTTTTT,CAISDTGTNTGELFF
14,NA,TRBV2,TRBJ2-7,TGTGCCAGCAATAGGGGTCTTGGCCAAGCCGAGCAGTACTTC,CASNRGLGQAEQYF
15,NA,TRBV6-5,TRBJ2-3,TGTGCCAGCAGTTACAGGACAGCTAGCACAGATACGCAGTATTTT,CASSYRTASTDTQYF
13,NA,TRBV18,TRBJ1-2,TGTGCCAGCTCAACGGCGGCGGGGTACGGCTACACCTTC,CASSTAAGYGYTF
15,TRBD1,TRBV6-1,TRBJ2-5,TGTGCCAGCAGGGGGACAGGGTGGCTGGCGGAGACCCAGTACTTC,CASRGTGWLAETQYF
19,TRBD1,TRBV19,TRBJ2-6,TGTGCCAGTCTCTTATCGCTACACAGGGGGCTCTATGGGGCCAACGTCCTGACTTTC,CASLLSLHRGLYGANVLTF
15,TRBD2,TRBV6-5,TRBJ2-7,TGTGCCAGCAGTTACGAGGCGGGAGGAGCCTACGAGCAGTACTTC,CASSYEAGGAYEQYF